These 11 T cell receptor beta chains share one sample of origin, sequenced in a study of metastatic and nonmetastatic thyroid tumors. Via MiXCR, TCRdb re-called the PCR reads. The table has 30,000 to 40,000 clones, roughly 13% seen once. Prior to thyroid surgery, none of the patients had received any treatment. Sequenced material: blood. Receptor source: a female donor with papillary thyroid cancer or a benign thyroid nodule (not recorded which). Some clones in this sample may be carry-over from other donors' samples.

At least ten counts were recorded for this clone. V and J are TRBV7-6 and TRBJ2-1; no firm D call. V was shortened by 5 bases and J by 5 bases, with 4 bases between the two germline ends. The CDR3 contains 11 residues. Germline CDR1 is SGHVS and CDR2 is FNYEAQ. CDR3 loop: CASSPDNEQFF. The DNA of the CDR3 is TGTGCCAGCAGCCCCGACAATGAGCAGTTCTTC.

Points on this clone: No conserved phenylalanine or tryptophan is present at the end of the CDR3, so a read error is the likely explanation. V and J are TRBV19 and TRBJ1-2; D is ambiguous. Germline lookup yields CDR1 LNHDA and CDR2 SQIVND (reference sequence). The CDR3 loop spans 15 amino acids. Trimming pared 3 bases from V and 3 bases from J, leaving 14 bases between. CDR3 nucleotides: TGTGCCAGTAGTATCTCAGGCGCACGGGACTATGGCTACACCGTC. It yields the protein CASSISGARDYGYTV.

For this clone: It may be a read error: a sequence one base away is much more abundant. The chain has TRBV29-1 and TRBJ2-7, with a possible D match to TRBD2 (5 bases). The V and J ends lost 8 bases and 4 bases respectively, with 21 bases between them. The CDR3 loop spans 14 amino acids. Germline V gene lookup returns CDR1 SQVTM and CDR2 ANQGSEA. CDR3 nucleotides: TGCAGCTCCCGGGGTGGGCAGAAATTTTACGAGCAGTACTTC. Protein sequence: CSSRGGQKFYEQYF.

This clone appeared many times. This same CDR3 is encoded by further DNA sequences in the sample. The V and J genes are TRBV28 and TRBJ1-1; D is ambiguous. Trimming took off 3 bases at V and 3 bases at J, with 14 bases between the two ends. Germline V gene data show CDR1 as MDHEN and CDR2 as SYDVKM. The CDR3 runs 15 residues. The CDR3 DNA reads TGTGCCAGCAGTTTGGCCTCAGTTGGGGACACTGAAGCTTTCTTT. Its translation is CASSLASVGDTEAFF.

In its sample, this clone ranks as medium-sized. The J gene is TRBJ2-7, the V gene TRBV28; D perhaps matches TRBD2 (6 bases). Germline CDR1 is MDHEN and CDR2 is SYDVKM. V lost 4 bases and J lost 6, with 10 bases in between. The CDR3 runs to 12 residues. DNA for the CDR3: TGTGCCAGCAGTTGGGAGGTGGCCGAGCAGTACTTC. Protein product: CASSWEVAEQYF.

This clone was seen repeatedly, ten times or more. A much larger clone lies a single base off, so this may be a read error. V and J are TRBV28 and TRBJ2-7; D gene uncertain. Germline V gene lookup returns CDR1 MDHEN and CDR2 SYDVKM. The CDR3 is 15 amino acids. Trimming removed 4 bases at V and 0 bases at J, with 13 bases between. CDR3 residues: CASSSLGRSSYEQYF. As DNA, the CDR3 is TGTGCCAGCAGTTCATTAGGCAGAAGCTCCTACGAGCAGTACTTC.

This clone has only a few counts. The chain joins TRBV6-1 to TRBJ2-6; 10 positions agree with TRBD1. CDR3 length: 15 amino acids. The germline V gene has CDR1 MNHNS and CDR2 SASEGT. Trimming removed 6 bases from V and 13 bases from J; junction bases left unmatched: 12. CDR3 protein: CASRTGTGESRVLTF. For the CDR3, the DNA is TGTGCCAGCAGGACCGGGACAGGGGAGTCAAGAGTCCTGACTTTC.

In its sample, this clone is medium-sized. This chain uses TRBV27 with TRBJ1-6, with D perhaps matching TRBD1 (6 bases). Germline values: CDR1 MNHEY, CDR2 SMNVEV (reference sequence). Trimming took 4 bases from V and 10 from J, leaving 11 bases between them. The CDR3 contains 13 residues. CDR3: CASSSQGPSPLHF. The CDR3 DNA follows: TGTGCCAGCAGTTCCCAGGGGCCATCACCCCTCCACTTT.

As for this clone: At one boundary the junction diverges from the germline segment, which might be a read error. This chain uses TRBV20-1 with TRBJ2-7; TRBD1 agrees at 7 bases. CDR1 and CDR2 from the germline V gene are DFQATT and SNEGSKA (reference sequence). The CDR3 has 16 residues. This CDR3 reads CSARLLQGRTAYEQYF. In DNA form, the CDR3 reads TGTAGTGCTAGGCTCCTACAGGGGCGGACAGCCTACGAGCAGTACTTC.

This chain joins TRBV13 and TRBJ2-5, with TRBD1 identical over 7 bases. J gave up 2 bases and V 5 bases, and 2 bases lay outside the gene matches. CDR1 and CDR2 (germline): PRHDT, FYEKMQ (reference sequence). The CDR3 covers 13 residues. CDR3 bases: TGTGCCAGCAGCAAGGACAGGCAAGAGACCCAGTACTTC. This translates into CASSKDRQETQYF.

This clone was picked up many times. This chain connects TRBV27 to TRBJ2-5, with TRBD2 matching over 7 bases. Per the germline V gene, CDR1 is MNHEY and CDR2 is SMNVEV (reference sequence). Trimming removed 8 bases from V and 5 bases from J; junction bases left unmatched: 11. The CDR3 totals 14 residues. The CDR3 coding sequence is TGTGCCAGCGGGAGGGCGGGGGTGGGGGAGACCCAGTACTTC. Its protein product is CASGRAGVGETQYF.